One sample yielded the 14 T cell receptor beta chains listed below, sequenced in a study of molecular identifiers for immune sequencing clone quantification. TCRdb used MiXCR to reprocess the PCR reads, holding one entry per CDR3 protein. The sample has about 640,000 distinct CDR3 sequences, nearly 20% seen once. Input material: naive CD8+ T cells from blood, with Jurkat cell RNA spiked in. Subset denoted: FACS-sorted CD8+CD4-CCR7+CD45RA+ naive T cells. Receptors were obtained from a human donor in good health. Some libraries in this study had Jurkat cell RNA spiked in.

V gene TRBV9 combines with J gene TRBJ2-7; 8 nucleotides match TRBD2. Germline-derived CDR1 and CDR2 are SGDLS and YYNGEE. The CDR3 loop spans 16 amino acids. Germline trimming cut 0 bases from V and 3 bases from J; bases unmatched to any gene: 8. CDR3 loop: CASSVGYSGAIYEQYF. CDR3 sequence (DNA): TGTGCCAGCAGCGTAGGTTATAGCGGGGCGATCTACGAGCAGTACTTC.

The J gene is TRBJ2-5, the V gene TRBV18; 12 nucleotides match TRBD1. CDR1 and CDR2 (germline): KGHSH, LQKENI. V shed 3 bases and J 5 bases; nucleotides not matched to a gene: 7. The CDR3 is made up of 16 amino acids. The CDR3 protein is CASSPPGQGAGETQYF. The DNA of the CDR3 is TGTGCCAGCTCACCCCCGGGACAGGGGGCAGGCGAGACCCAGTACTTC.

Notes on this clonotype: Its ends do not fully match the called genes, so a read error is possible. The chain employs TRBV23-1 and TRBJ2-6; no definite D call. TRBV23-1 belongs to the ORF category, with a function that is uncertain. The CDR3 is 17 residues long. The CDR3 DNA is TGCGCCAGCAGTCAAGTTTCAGGCCCCTTCGTGGCCGACGTCCTGACCTTC. This gives the protein CASSQVSGPFVADVLTF.

This clonotype was found many times. V and J are TRBV7-6 and TRBJ2-3, with 10 bases fitting TRBD1. Germline V gene data show CDR1 as SGHVS and CDR2 as FNYEAQ. The V and J ends lost 5 bases and 3 bases, in that order; junction bases with no gene match: 2. The CDR3 sequence is 14 residues long. For the CDR3, the DNA is TGTGCCAGCAGCGAGGGACAGGGGACAGATACGCAGTATTTT. It specifies CASSEGQGTDTQYF. Combining the CDR3 with reference TRBV7-6 and TRBJ2-3 gives the whole variable domain GAGVSQSPRYKVTKRGQDVALRCDPISGHVSLYWYRQALGQGPEFLTYFNYEAQQDKSGLPNDRFSAERPEGSISTLTIQRTEQRDSAMYRCASSEGQGTDTQYFGPGTRLTVL.

This clonotype appeared a few times. The chain couples TRBV4-2 to TRBJ2-1; 11 bases map to TRBD2. Germline values: CDR1 LGHNA, CDR2 YNFKEQ. The CDR3 sequence is 16 residues long. Unmatched junction bases numbered 6, after V lost 0 bases and J lost 8 bases. The CDR3 region is CASSQELLAGGHEQFF. In nucleotides, the CDR3 is TGTGCCAGCAGCCAAGAGCTGCTAGCGGGAGGCCATGAGCAGTTCTTC.

This clonotype appeared a few times. J is TRBJ2-2 and V is TRBV9, with 7 bases aligning to TRBD1. CDR3 size: 17 residues. Germline V gene data show CDR1 as SGDLS and CDR2 as YYNGEE. The ends lost 0 bases at V and 0 bases at J; junction bases unmatched: 5. The CDR3 DNA reads TGTGCCAGCAGCGTAGCTGGGCAGGGGGCGAACACCGGGGAGCTGTTTTTT. Protein: CASSVAGQGANTGELFF.

This clonotype came up once. This clone may be a read error of a much larger clone one base away. The chain employs TRBV20-1 and TRBJ1-4; no definite D call. The CDR3 contains 14 residues. From germline, CDR1 is DFQATT and CDR2 SNEGSKA (reference sequence). The CDR3 sequence: CSARAEVANGKLFF. CDR3 sequence (DNA): TGCAGTGCTCGTGCGGAGGTGGCTAATGGAAAACTGTTTTTT.

This chain links TRBV10-3 with TRBJ2-2; 8 positions agree with TRBD1. This CDR3 contains 15 residues. The V gene's germline CDR1 is ENHRY and CDR2 SYGVKD. V was clipped by 2 bases and J by 7 bases; unmatched bases: 6. The CDR3: CAISEGQGRIGELFF. The CDR3 DNA reads as TGTGCCATCAGTGAGGGACAGGGACGGATCGGGGAGCTGTTTTTT.

The sample holds many counts of this clonotype. The chain is built from TRBV5-6 and TRBJ2-5; TRBD1 or TRBD2 may be the D gene (5 bases each). Germline-derived CDR1 and CDR2 are SGHDT and YYEEEE. The CDR3 spans 13 residues. V was cut by 6 bases and J by 3 bases, with 12 bases left in between. The CDR3 coding sequence is TGTGCCAGCACTGGCAGGGAGAAAGAGACCCAGTACTTC. It translates to CASTGREKETQYF.

Ten or more counts support this clonotype. The rearrangement uses TRBV28 and TRBJ2-7; 8 nucleotides agree with TRBD1. Trimming removed 5 bases from V and 2 bases from J; junction bases left unmatched: 8. From germline, CDR1 is MDHEN and CDR2 SYDVKM. The CDR3 sequence is 15 residues long. The CDR3 here is CASSTPRTGTYEQYF. The CDR3 nucleotides are TGTGCCAGCAGTACACCTAGGACAGGGACCTACGAGCAGTACTTC.

A note on this clonotype: The germline gene is not matched at one end of the junction; a read error may be the cause. The chain couples TRBV5-6 to TRBJ2-7; the D is unclear. CDR1 and CDR2 from the germline V gene are SGHDT and YYEEEE. The length of the CDR3 is 11 residues. The CDR3 coding sequence is TGTTCCAGCAGCGTCTCCTACGAGCAGTACTTC. Protein: CSSSVSYEQYF. Full variable domain (rest looked up from reference TRBV5-6 and TRBJ2-7): DAGVTQSPTHLIKTRGQQVTLRCSPKSGHDTVSWYQQALGQGPQFIFQYYEEEERQRGNFPDRFSGHQFPNYSSELNVNALLLGDSALYLCSSSVSYEQYFGPGTRLTVT.

This clonotype was counted ten times or more. The rearrangement uses TRBV28 and TRBJ1-2; perhaps TRBD1 as D (5 bases). Germline V gene sequence: CDR1 MDHEN, CDR2 SYDVKM. This CDR3 comprises 14 residues. Trimming cost V 1 base and J 6 bases, with 12 bases left between them. The CDR3: CASSLSPGRNGYTF. As DNA, the CDR3 is TGTGCCAGCAGTTTATCACCAGGGCGGAATGGCTACACCTTC.

Only one count was recorded for this clonotype. At one of its ends the junction is not consistent with the germline gene, which may arise from a read error. V is TRBV27 and J is TRBJ2-7, with 10 bases lining up with TRBD1. The CDR3 has 15 amino acids. Germline lookup yields CDR1 MNHEY and CDR2 SMNVEV (reference sequence). CDR3 amino acids: CASSPRDRGFYEQCF. The CDR3 coding sequence is TGTGCCAGCAGTCCCCGGGACAGGGGCTTCTACGAGCAGTGCTTC.

This clonotype appeared once. A read error may explain this, as a much larger clone is one base away. The chain recombines TRBV10-3 with TRBJ1-1, with no clear D. This CDR3 has 14 residues. Germline assignment: CDR1 ENHRY and CDR2 SYGVKD. CDR3 sequence: CTISDVGSGTEAFF. CDR3 sequence (DNA): TGTACCATCAGTGATGTGGGAAGTGGCACTGAAGCTTTCTTT.